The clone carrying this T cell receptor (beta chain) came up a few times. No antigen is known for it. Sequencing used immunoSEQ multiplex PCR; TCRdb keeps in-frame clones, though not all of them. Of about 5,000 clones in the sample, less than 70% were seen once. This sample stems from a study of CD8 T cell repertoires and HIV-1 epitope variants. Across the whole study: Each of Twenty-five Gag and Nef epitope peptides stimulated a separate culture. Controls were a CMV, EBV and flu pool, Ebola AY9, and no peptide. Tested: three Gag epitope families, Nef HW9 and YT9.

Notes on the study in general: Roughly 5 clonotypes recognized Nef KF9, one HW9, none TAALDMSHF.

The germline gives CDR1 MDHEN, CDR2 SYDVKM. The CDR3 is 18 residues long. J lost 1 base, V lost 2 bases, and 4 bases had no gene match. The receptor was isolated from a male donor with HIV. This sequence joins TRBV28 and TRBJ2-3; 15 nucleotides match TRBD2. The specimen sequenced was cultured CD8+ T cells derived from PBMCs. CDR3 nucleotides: TGTGCCAGCAGTTTAGGACTAGCGGGGGGGATCGGCACAGATACGCAGTATTTT. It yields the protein CASSLGLAGGIGTDTQYF.